The clone carrying this TCR beta chain was seen ten or more times. V dropped 2 bases and J dropped 13 bases, with 21 bases sitting between them. This CDR3 spans 15 amino acids. The germline V gene encodes CDR1 SGHVS and CDR2 FQNEAQ. TCR beta CDR3 regions were amplified from RNA. The TCR CDR3 first-round RT-PCR relied on the HTBI primer set. MiXCR, run by TCRdb on the multiplex PCR reads, gives a single entry per CDR3 protein. Here the sample spans approximately 630,000 distinct CDR3 sequences, around 15% being singletons. Stable Graves' hyperthyroidism meant no ophthalmopathy progression within 18 months. Subjects aged 18 to 65 presented with newly diagnosed hyperthyroidism of less than 2 months' duration. Fresh peripheral blood, approximately 10 ml, yielded the PBMCs. This record belongs to a study of T cells in Graves' hyperthyroidism and ophthalmopathy.

Material: blood. This receptor was obtained from a woman aged 25 to 39 with Graves' hyperthyroidism. The chain uses TRBV7-8 and TRBJ2-1, with D tentatively TRBD1 (5 bases). The CDR3, as DNA: TGTGCCAGCAGCTTAATCCGCGACAGATCGTCGCCCCAGTTCTTC. Amino acids: CASSLIRDRSSPQFF.